This TCR beta chain emerged from a study of human T cells and chemical hapten exposure. Findings and caveats of the study: As patch test score rose, PT1 expanded TCR counts tended to rise as well.

Time point of the sample: pre-sensitization, week 0. Treatment described: therapeutic diphenylcyclopropenone sensitization with weekly scalp DPC. The library tagged individual cDNA molecules with unique molecular identifiers. TCRdb ran MiXCR on the RACE reads and lists one entry per CDR3 protein. The profile shows about 68,000 distinct CDR3 sequences, approximately 9.9% of them singletons. As concerns this clonotype: Its matching antigen is unknown. The junction and the germline gene differ at one end; a read error may be behind it.

This CDR3 is 16 amino acids long. From germline, CDR1 is MDHEN and CDR2 SYDVKM. The chain has TRBV28 and TRBJ1-1; TRBD1 matches 7 bases. This specimen was whole blood, taken in connection with sensitization to the hapten diphenylcyclopropenone (DPC). The TCR comes from a woman aged 45-59 years with alopecia areata. Some clones in this sample may be carry-over from other donors' samples. The CDR3 sequence: CVSSGGRNRGNTEAFF. The CDR3 region has the DNA TGTGTCAGCAGTGGGGGAAGAAACAGGGGGAACACTGAAGCTTTCTTT.